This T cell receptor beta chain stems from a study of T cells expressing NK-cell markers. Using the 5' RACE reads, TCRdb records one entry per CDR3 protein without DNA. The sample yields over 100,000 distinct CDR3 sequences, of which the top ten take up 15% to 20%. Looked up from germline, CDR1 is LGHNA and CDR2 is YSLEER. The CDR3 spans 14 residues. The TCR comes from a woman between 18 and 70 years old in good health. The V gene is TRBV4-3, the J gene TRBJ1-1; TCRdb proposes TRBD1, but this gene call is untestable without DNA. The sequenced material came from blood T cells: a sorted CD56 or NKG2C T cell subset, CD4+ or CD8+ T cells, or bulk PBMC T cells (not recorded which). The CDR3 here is CASSRTGWGTEAFF.